This T cell receptor (beta chain) is from a study of T cell repertoires in cytomegalovirus infection. TCRdb redid the calling of the reads with MiXCR, one entry per CDR3 protein. The repertoire holds some 250,000 distinct CDR3 sequences, with approximately 8.3% as singletons. Study-wide points: Dominating the ex vivo response were TCR beta clonotypes that were CMV-specific and HLA-C-restricted.

This clonotype was counted many times. No antigen is known for it. The specimen was PBMCs. This sequence was found in a human donor in good health (CMV status not recorded). Some clones in this sample may be carry-over from other donors' samples.

The CDR3 DNA reads TGTGCCAGCAGCGCGCTGGTAGCGGGTTTCACAGATACGCAGTATTTT. Its protein product is CASSALVAGFTDTQYF. This chain uses TRBV7-2 with TRBJ2-3; TRBD2 matches at 7 bases. The CDR3 has 16 residues. CDR1 is SGHTA, CDR2 FQGNSA, per germline. Trimming cost V 5 bases and J 2 bases; bases outside gene matches: 10.